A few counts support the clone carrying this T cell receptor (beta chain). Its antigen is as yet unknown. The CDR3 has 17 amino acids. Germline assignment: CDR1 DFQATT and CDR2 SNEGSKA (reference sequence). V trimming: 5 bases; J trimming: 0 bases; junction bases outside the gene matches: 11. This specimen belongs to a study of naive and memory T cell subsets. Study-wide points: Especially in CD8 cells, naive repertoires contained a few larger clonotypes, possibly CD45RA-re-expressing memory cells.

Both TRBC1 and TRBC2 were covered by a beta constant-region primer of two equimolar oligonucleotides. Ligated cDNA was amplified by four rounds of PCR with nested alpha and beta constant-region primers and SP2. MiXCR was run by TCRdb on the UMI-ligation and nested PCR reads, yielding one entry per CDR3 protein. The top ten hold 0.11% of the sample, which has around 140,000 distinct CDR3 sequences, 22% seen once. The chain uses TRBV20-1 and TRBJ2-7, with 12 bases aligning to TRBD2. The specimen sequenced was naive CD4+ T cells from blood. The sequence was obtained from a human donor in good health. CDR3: CSAQSGLAGFFSYEQYF. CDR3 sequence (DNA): TGCAGTGCTCAGTCTGGACTAGCGGGATTTTTCTCCTACGAGCAGTACTTC.